The 21 T cell receptor beta chains below come from one sample, sequenced in a study of blood T cell repertoires in COVID-19. The method was immunoSEQ multiplex PCR; TCRdb's version includes in-frame clones alone and lacks a portion of them. The sample includes approximately 110,000 clones, approximately 85% of them seen just once. The sample consisted of peripheral blood. The receptor source for this set is a woman of 80 years or more with COVID-19, enrolled during active disease.

This chain links TRBV19 with TRBJ2-1; 14 nucleotides match TRBD2. The CDR3 has 19 residues. The germline gives CDR1 LNHDA, CDR2 SQIVND (reference sequence). Trimming took 4 bases from V and 0 from J; bases not matched to a gene: 8. DNA for the CDR3: TGTGCCAGTAGTACAAGACTAGCGGGAGGGCTCAGCTCCTACAATGAGCAGTTCTTC. Its protein product is CASSTRLAGGLSSYNEQFF.

J is TRBJ2-2 and V is TRBV6-1; no definite D call. The ends were cut back, 1 base at V and 2 bases at J, with 14 bases in the middle. The CDR3 consists of 17 residues. The germline gives CDR1 MNHNS, CDR2 SASEGT. CDR3 DNA: TGTGCCAGCAGTGAAGTTATCGTACAGAGTAACACCGGGGAGCTGTTTTTT. This codes for CASSEVIVQSNTGELFF.

This CDR3 reads CSVARQAQETQYF. The CDR3 nucleotides are TGCAGCGTTGCTCGACAGGCCCAAGAGACCCAGTACTTC. V is TRBV29-1 and J is TRBJ2-5; D perhaps matches TRBD1 (6 bases). The CDR3 is 13 amino acids. The V gene lost 4 bases and the J gene lost 1 base, with 10 bases spanning the gap. From germline, CDR1 is SQVTM and CDR2 ANQGSEA.

The chain links TRBV7-9 to TRBJ2-5; the D gene is possibly TRBD2 (6 bases). V lost 0 bases and J 2 bases, leaving 13 bases between the germline ends. The CDR3 runs to 16 residues. The germline V gene has CDR1 SEHNR and CDR2 FQNEAQ (reference sequence). CDR3 protein: CASSLAHGSGQETQYF. The CDR3 coding sequence is TGTGCCAGCAGCTTAGCGCACGGGAGCGGTCAAGAGACCCAGTACTTC.

The chain carries TRBV10-3 and TRBJ1-2, with a weak D call TRBD1 (5 bases). Deletions cut 6 bases from V and 4 bases from J, with 9 bases between. Germline V gene data show CDR1 as ENHRY and CDR2 as SYGVKD. The CDR3 has 12 amino acids. The DNA for the CDR3 is TGTGCCATCAGCGAAGACAGCTATGGCTACACCTTC. Protein: CAISEDSYGYTF.

The chain couples TRBV7-9 to TRBJ2-3; 9 bases line up with TRBD2. Germline V gives CDR1 SEHNR, CDR2 FQNEAQ (reference sequence). This CDR3 contains 14 residues. V lost 5 bases, J lost 3 bases, and 3 bases stayed unmatched. The CDR3 DNA reads TGTGCCAGCAGCGTGGGACTAGCAACAGATACGCAGTATTTT. Amino acids: CASSVGLATDTQYF.

The gene calls are TRBV5-1 and TRBJ1-3; the D gene is possibly TRBD1 (6 bases). CDR1 is SGHRS and CDR2 is YFSETQ in the germline V gene. This CDR3 has 14 amino acids. The ends were cut back, 1 base at V and 4 bases at J, with 9 bases in the middle. DNA for the CDR3: TGCGCCAGCAGCTTGACAGGGCTCGGAAACACCATATATTTT. Its protein is CASSLTGLGNTIYF.

The sample holds a few counts of this clone. The chain uses TRBV6-5 and TRBJ2-7; 9 positions agree with TRBD2. This CDR3 is 14 amino acids long. From germline, CDR1 is MNHEY and CDR2 SVGAGI. The ends lost 8 bases at V and 3 bases at J; junction bases unmatched: 8. The CDR3 sequence: CASREREVLYEQYF. The CDR3, as DNA: TGTGCCAGCCGGGAGCGGGAGGTACTCTACGAGCAGTACTTC.

The J gene is TRBJ1-5, the V gene TRBV18; 9 bases are a match to TRBD1. This CDR3 spans 16 amino acids. Trimming took 5 bases from V and 1 from J; bases not matched to a gene: 6. CDR1 KGHSH and CDR2 LQKENI come from the germline V gene. The CDR3 loop is CASSSSGTGSNQPQHF. CDR3 coding DNA: TGTGCCAGCTCATCGTCCGGGACAGGGAGCAATCAGCCCCAGCATTTT.

V gene TRBV4-2 combines with J gene TRBJ1-2, with D unclear. With 0 bases removed from V and 2 bases from J, the gap between germline ends came to 4 bases. In germline, CDR1 is LGHNA, CDR2 YNFKEQ. The CDR3 is 13 amino acids. The CDR3 sequence is CASSQERNYGYTF. CDR3 in DNA: TGTGCCAGCAGCCAAGAGCGGAACTATGGCTACACCTTC.

CDR3 sequence reads: CASSARRRNTGELFF. The CDR3 nucleotides read TGCGCCAGCAGCGCACGGCGGAGAAACACCGGGGAGCTGTTTTTT. The rearrangement uses TRBV5-1 and TRBJ2-2; no clear D gene. This CDR3 is 15 amino acids long. The germline V gene encodes CDR1 SGHRS and CDR2 YFSETQ. Trimming cost V 4 bases and J 2 bases, with 12 bases left between them.

The chain uses TRBV27 and TRBJ2-1, with TRBD1 identical over 9 bases. CDR3 size: 20 residues. Germline V CDR1 and CDR2: MNHEY, SMNVEV (reference sequence). The V segment lost 5 bases and the J segment 4 bases; nucleotides outside the gene matches: 21. The CDR3 nucleotides are TGTGCCAGCAGTCCATCCGGGACAGGGATCCGGGCCCCGGTTTACAATGAGCAGTTCTTC. It specifies CASSPSGTGIRAPVYNEQFF.

The V and J genes are TRBV7-8 and TRBJ1-5; D remains unclear. The CDR3 covers 15 residues. Germline CDR1 and CDR2: SGHVS and FQNEAQ. Trimming left V 7 bases short and J 1 base short, with 14 bases between. The CDR3 region has the DNA TGTGCCAGCACCCCCACCCGAGAGAGCAATCAGCCCCAGCATTTT. Translation: CASTPTRESNQPQHF.

The rearrangement uses TRBV7-2 and TRBJ2-3, with 9 bases matching TRBD2. Germline CDR1 is SGHTA and CDR2 is FQGNSA. There are 19 residues in the CDR3. With 4 bases clipped from V and 4 bases from J, the junction kept 18 bases outside the gene matches. The chain's CDR3 is CASSSTLAGSGQIPDTQYF. For the CDR3, the DNA is TGTGCCAGCAGCTCTACCCTAGCGGGGAGCGGGCAAATCCCAGATACGCAGTATTTT.

The rearrangement uses TRBV28 and TRBJ2-5; 16 positions match TRBD2. Germline assignment: CDR1 MDHEN and CDR2 SYDVKM. This CDR3 region has 18 residues. J was trimmed by 3 bases and V by 5 bases; bases with no gene match: 9. The CDR3 region is CASSPPGLAGGIKETQYF. CDR3 DNA sequence: TGTGCCAGCAGTCCCCCGGGACTAGCGGGAGGGATTAAAGAGACCCAGTACTTC.

The V and J genes are TRBV10-3 and TRBJ2-7; D gene uncertain. Germline V gene lookup returns CDR1 ENHRY and CDR2 SYGVKD. This CDR3 region has 11 residues. V was cut by 8 bases and J by 2 bases, with 7 bases left in between. Written as DNA, the CDR3 is TGTGCCATCGCCCAGGCCTACGAGCAGTACTTC. This sequence encodes CAIAQAYEQYF.

V and J are TRBV29-1 and TRBJ2-1; TRBD1 aligns across 7 bases. V lost 7 bases and J lost 7; bases outside the gene matches: 10. In germline, CDR1 is SQVTM, CDR2 ANQGSEA. The CDR3 runs to 13 residues. The CDR3 DNA reads as TGCAGCGCGAGCTGGAACAGGGGAAATGAGCAGTTCTTC. It specifies CSASWNRGNEQFF.

V and J are TRBV5-4 and TRBJ2-7; maybe TRBD1 (6 bases). Trimming left V 2 bases short and J 1 base short, with 10 bases between. The CDR3 extends over 14 amino acids. Per the germline V gene, CDR1 is SGHNT and CDR2 is YYREEE (reference sequence). The CDR3 protein is CASSLGTHSYEQYF. CDR3 coding DNA: TGTGCCAGCAGCTTAGGGACACATTCCTACGAGCAGTACTTC.

The chain has TRBV27 and TRBJ1-3; 7 nucleotides align to TRBD1. Germline CDR1 MNHEY, CDR2 SMNVEV (reference sequence). The CDR3 is 20 residues long. With V trimmed by 3 bases and J by 0 bases, 17 bases remained unmatched. The CDR3 nucleotides are TGTGCCAGCAGTTTGATAACCCGGGACAGTCCTCAGAGCTCTGGAAACACCATATATTTT. As protein: CASSLITRDSPQSSGNTIYF.

The table lists this clone with a count of one. The chain employs TRBV12-3 or TRBV12-4 and TRBJ1-2, with 7 bases matching TRBD1. Trimming cost V 6 bases and J 2 bases; bases outside gene matches: 3. This CDR3 spans 13 amino acids. CDR3 sequence: CASRPTGNYGYTF. The DNA for the CDR3 is TGTGCCAGCAGGCCGACAGGGAACTATGGCTACACCTTC.

The chain joins TRBV5-1 to TRBJ2-4; 10 nucleotides line up with TRBD1. Germline values: CDR1 SGHRS, CDR2 YFSETQ. The CDR3 runs 16 residues. Trimming at V came to 3 bases and at J to 0 bases, leaving 3 bases not matched to a gene. CDR3: CASSYGTGVAKNIQYF. The CDR3 DNA reads as TGCGCCAGCAGCTACGGGACAGGGGTAGCCAAAAACATTCAGTACTTC.